The 15 T cell receptor beta chains presented below share a single source sample, sequenced in a study of radiotherapy plus CTLA-4 blockade in lung cancer. TCRdb keeps only in-frame clones here, not all; method: immunoSEQ multiplex PCR. The sample lists roughly 90,000 clones; about four fifths were seen once. Sequenced material: peripheral blood, taken from a patient treated with radiotherapy plus ipilimumab. The receptors shown here come from a human donor with non-small cell lung cancer that progressed on radiotherapy plus ipilimumab.

This clone was counted a few times. The DNA for the CDR3 is TGTGCCAGCTCCTCCGACCCGACAGATACGCAGTATTTT. Its protein is CASSSDPTDTQYF. This chain uses TRBV18 with TRBJ2-3; D is unresolved. The CDR3 has 13 residues. V was cut by 6 bases and J by 3 bases, with 10 bases left in between. The germline gives CDR1 KGHSH, CDR2 LQKENI. The full variable domain, with the rest looked up from reference TRBV18 and TRBJ2-3, is NAGVMQNPRHLVRRRGQEARLRCSPMKGHSHVYWYRQLPEEGLKFMVYLQKENIIDESGMPKERFSAEFPKEGPSILRIQQVVRGDSAAYFCASSSDPTDTQYFGPGTRLTVL.

The chain joins TRBV15 to TRBJ2-3; a possible D gene is TRBD1 (7 bases). CDR3 size: 16 residues. In germline, CDR1 is LNHNV, CDR2 YYDKDF (reference sequence). V was pared by 5 bases and J by 4 bases, with 19 bases between. The CDR3, as DNA: TGTGCCACCAGCCCGCGGGACAGTCGGTTTTCAGATACGCAGTATTTT. As protein: CATSPRDSRFSDTQYF.

This clone is a singleton in its sample. V is TRBV6-1 and J is TRBJ1-6; D ambiguous. The CDR3 loop spans 14 amino acids. Trimming cost V 3 bases and J 7 bases, with 10 bases left between them. The V gene's germline CDR1 is MNHNS and CDR2 SASEGT. The CDR3 region is CASSEGGKNSPLHF. The CDR3 nucleotides read TGTGCCAGCAGTGAGGGCGGAAAGAATTCACCCCTCCACTTT.

The rearrangement joins TRBV19 to TRBJ1-2; 9 positions match TRBD1. The CDR3 is made up of 14 amino acids. V shed 9 bases, J shed 4 bases, and the junction held 9 bases outside the gene matches. Germline CDR1 and CDR2: LNHDA and SQIVND (reference sequence). The CDR3 DNA reads TGTGCCAGCAACCTACAGGGGGCGGGCTATGGCTACACCTTC. The encoded protein is CASNLQGAGYGYTF.

The rearrangement joins TRBV15 to TRBJ2-7, with 9 bases that match TRBD1. The CDR3 totals 20 residues. V trimming: 3 bases; J trimming: 5 bases; junction bases outside the gene matches: 23. Germline V CDR1 and CDR2: LNHNV, YYDKDF (reference sequence). The chain's CDR3 is CATSRTIPHTRDRVEDEQYV. CDR3 coding DNA: TGTGCCACCAGCAGGACTATACCCCACACTAGGGACAGGGTCGAGGACGAGCAGTACGTC.

J is TRBJ1-1 and V is TRBV19, with D unresolved. Germline V gene sequence: CDR1 LNHDA, CDR2 SQIVND (reference sequence). The CDR3 length is 14 residues. Trimming left V 8 bases short and J 5 bases short, with 18 bases between. CDR3 amino acids: CASSKDGVGTEAFF. CDR3 DNA: TGTGCCAGTTCCAAGGACGGAGTCGGAACTGAAGCTTTCTTT.

This sequence joins TRBV5-1 and TRBJ2-3, with TRBD1 identical over 7 bases. The J segment lost 5 bases and the V segment lost 4 bases, leaving 4 bases of the junction unmatched. The CDR3 extends over 13 amino acids. CDR1 and CDR2 from the germline V gene are SGHRS and YFSETQ. The CDR3 region is CASSPTGEDTQYF. The CDR3 nucleotides are TGCGCCAGCAGCCCCACAGGGGAAGATACGCAGTATTTT.

This chain connects TRBV29-1 to TRBJ2-1; no clear D. The V end was cut by 3 bases, the J end by 3 bases, with 0 bases between. The CDR3 length is 10 residues. Germline V gene lookup returns CDR1 SQVTM and CDR2 ANQGSEA. Here the CDR3 reads CSVDYNEQFF. The CDR3 region has the DNA TGCAGCGTTGACTACAATGAGCAGTTCTTC.

V gene TRBV29-1 combines with J gene TRBJ2-1; D may be TRBD1 (5 bases). Germline V gene sequence: CDR1 SQVTM, CDR2 ANQGSEA. The V gene lost 7 bases and the J gene lost 4 bases, with 14 bases spanning the gap. The CDR3 is 13 residues long. In DNA, the CDR3 is TGCAGCGCCCGGTATGACAGATACAATGAGCAGTTCTTC. Amino acid sequence: CSARYDRYNEQFF.

This clone has only one observation. The chain is built from TRBV5-4 and TRBJ2-1; 7 positions agree with TRBD2. Trimming cost V 0 bases and J 5 bases; bases outside gene matches: 5. Germline V gene lookup returns CDR1 SGHNT and CDR2 YYREEE (reference sequence). This CDR3 contains 15 residues. The CDR3 sequence: CASSLAAGRDNEQFF. CDR3 in DNA: TGTGCCAGCAGCTTGGCCGCAGGGAGGGACAATGAGCAGTTCTTC.

The chain links TRBV27 to TRBJ2-3; D is unresolved. Germline V gene data show CDR1 as MNHEY and CDR2 as SMNVEV (reference sequence). CDR3 length: 13 residues. V lost 3 bases and J lost 4, with 8 bases in between. The CDR3 coding sequence is TGTGCCAGCAGTTTTCGTTCCTCAGATACGCAGTATTTT. Translating gives CASSFRSSDTQYF.

This chain uses TRBV6-6 with TRBJ2-1, with 8 bases that match TRBD1. The CDR3 has 13 residues. Trimming cost V 6 bases and J 7 bases; bases outside gene matches: 5. Germline CDR1 is MNHNY and CDR2 is SVGAGI (reference sequence). The CDR3: CASSGQGGNEQFF. As DNA, the CDR3 is TGTGCCAGCAGCGGACAGGGTGGAAATGAGCAGTTCTTC.

The chain couples TRBV7-8 to TRBJ1-1, with a weak D call TRBD1 (6 bases). V lost 3 bases, J lost 1 base, and 24 bases lay in between. The V gene's germline CDR1 is SGHVS and CDR2 FQNEAQ. This CDR3 has 19 amino acids. The CDR3 nucleotides are TGTGCCAGCAGCTTCCCAATCCTAAAACAGGGATATGAGAACACTGAAGCTTTCTTT. Protein product: CASSFPILKQGYENTEAFF.

The chain carries TRBV5-4 and TRBJ2-1; D gene unclear. V was cut by 4 bases and J by 9 bases, with 11 bases left in between. Germline lookup yields CDR1 SGHNT and CDR2 YYREEE (reference sequence). The CDR3 runs 12 residues. The CDR3 coding sequence is TGTGCCAGCAGCGGAGTAGTAGGTGAGCAGTTCTTC. Protein: CASSGVVGEQFF. Variable domain in full (rest from reference TRBV5-4 and TRBJ2-1): ETGVTQSPTHLIKTRGQQVTLRCSSQSGHNTVSWYQQALGQGPQFIFQYYREEENGRGNFPPRFSGLQFPNYSSELNVNALELDDSALYLCASSGVVGEQFFGPGTRLTVL.

The gene calls are TRBV2 and TRBJ2-3; 11 bases are a match to TRBD2. The CDR3 is made up of 14 amino acids. Losses at the gene ends were 6 bases for V and 2 bases for J; bases not matched to a gene: 1. Germline loops: CDR1 SNHLY, CDR2 FYNNEI. The CDR3 region is CASRLAGATDTQYF. CDR3 DNA: TGTGCCAGCAGACTAGCGGGAGCCACAGATACGCAGTATTTT.